This T cell receptor beta chain appears in the sequencing data of a study of blood T cell repertoires in COVID-19. The wider study: PBMCs, B-cell-depleted T cells, or T cells provided the cDNA or gDNA that made up the material.

Per the original data handling: Quantification of nucleated cells was approximated via reference gene primer amplification. Some clones are missing from TCRdb's copy, which holds only in-frame ones; the method was immunoSEQ multiplex PCR. For V, J and clone size, that table is used; D and trimming come from the DNA. The repertoire includes 150,000 to 200,000 clones, about nine tenths of them detected once, and about 7% sits in the top ten. CDR1 SGHAT and CDR2 FQNNGV come from the germline V gene. Unmatched junction bases numbered 2, after V lost 4 bases and J lost 4 bases. The CDR3 is 14 residues long.

Sequencing was done on a sample of peripheral blood. This receptor was taken from a man aged 35 to 55 with acute or convalescent COVID-19. The V gene is TRBV11-2, the J gene TRBJ2-3; 10 bases are a match to TRBD1. CDR3 sequence: CASSWDRGSDTQYF. CDR3 bases: TGTGCCAGCAGCTGGGACAGGGGTTCAGATACGCAGTATTTT.